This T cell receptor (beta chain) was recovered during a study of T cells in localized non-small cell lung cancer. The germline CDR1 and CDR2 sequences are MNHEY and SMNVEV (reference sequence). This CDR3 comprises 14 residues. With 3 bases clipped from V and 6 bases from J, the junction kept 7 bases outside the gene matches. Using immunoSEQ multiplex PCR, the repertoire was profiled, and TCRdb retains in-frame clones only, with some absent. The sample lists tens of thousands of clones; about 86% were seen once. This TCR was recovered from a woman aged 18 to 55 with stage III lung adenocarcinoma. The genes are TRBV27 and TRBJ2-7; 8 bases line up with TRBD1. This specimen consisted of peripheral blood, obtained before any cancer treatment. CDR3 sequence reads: CASSFQGAPIEQYF. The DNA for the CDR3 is TGTGCCAGCAGTTTTCAGGGGGCCCCTATCGAGCAGTACTTC.